This T cell receptor (beta chain) was observed in a study of shared clonotypes between healthy human individuals. TCRdb keeps only in-frame clones here, not all; method: immunoSEQ multiplex PCR. Seen here are some 2,100,000 clones, 90% to 97% observed once, and the top ten hold around 0.13%. Germline V gene data show CDR1 as SGHNT and CDR2 as YYREEE (reference sequence). CDR3 length: 19 amino acids. V was cut by 0 bases and J by 1 base, with 19 bases left in between. Sequencing was done on a sample of naive CD4+ T cells sorted from blood. Subset reported: CD45RA+ positively selected. This receptor was taken from a man younger than 35 in good health. The rearrangement links TRBV5-4 to TRBJ2-2; a weak D match, TRBD2 (5 bases). The CDR3 is CASSLAPGRAGENTGELFF. The DNA for the CDR3 is TGTGCCAGCAGCTTGGCCCCCGGAAGGGCCGGGGAGAACACCGGGGAGCTGTTTTTT.